This TCR beta chain was identified in a study of CD8 T cells in Susac syndrome. Negative isolation yielded CD4+ and CD8+ T cells, and FACS enriched TEMRA cells. A quantity of 0.5 to 1 ug RNA underwent reverse transcription using random hexamers. TCRdb independently ran MiXCR on the immunoSEQ multiplex PCR reads; one entry per CDR3 protein. The sample has approximately 150,000 distinct CDR3 sequences; approximately 94% are singletons. The sequence came from a human donor with multiple sclerosis. Input material: CD4+ T cells from PBMCs.

The CDR3 nucleotides read TGTGCCAGCAGCGTCGCGGGGTTGGGCATTCAGTACTTC. Its translation: CASSVAGLGIQYF. The chain joins TRBV9 to TRBJ2-4; D is perhaps TRBD2 (6 bases). The CDR3 sequence is 13 residues long. Trimming took off 2 bases at V and 9 bases at J, with 12 bases between the two ends. Germline CDR1 and CDR2: SGDLS and YYNGEE.